The 23 T cell receptor beta chains reported below all come from one sample, sequenced in a study of human T cells and chemical hapten exposure. TCRdb reprocessed the RACE reads with MiXCR, giving one entry per CDR3 protein. This sample has about 360,000 distinct CDR3 sequences, with approximately 4.4% found just once. Indicated time point: patch test 1, 2 weeks after DPC sensitization. Treatment here: therapeutic diphenylcyclopropenone sensitization with weekly scalp DPC. Material: whole blood, obtained in connection with sensitization to the hapten diphenylcyclopropenone (DPC). The receptors derive from a woman between 50 and 59 years old with alopecia areata. Some clones in this sample may be carry-over from other donors' samples.

The rearrangement uses TRBV24-1 and TRBJ2-3; perhaps TRBD1 as D (6 bases). With 1 base removed from V and 2 bases from J, the gap between germline ends came to 15 bases. Germline V lookup: CDR1 KGHDR, CDR2 SFDVKD. This CDR3 is built from 17 residues. CDR3 in amino acids: CATSDLRQGPNTDTQYF. The CDR3 DNA reads as TGTGCCACCAGTGATTTAAGGCAGGGGCCCAACACAGATACGCAGTATTTT.

This clonotype appeared many times. This rearrangement joins TRBV6-1 to TRBJ1-2, with D unclear. The ends were cut back, 5 bases at V and 4 bases at J, with 14 bases in the middle. The V gene's germline CDR1 is MNHNS and CDR2 SASEGT. This CDR3 has 14 residues. The chain's CDR3 is CASSPGPSTYGYTF. CDR3 coding DNA: TGTGCCAGCAGTCCCGGGCCTTCGACCTATGGCTACACCTTC.

This clonotype was seen at least ten times. This chain connects TRBV20-1 to TRBJ2-7; 7 nucleotides align to TRBD2. In germline, CDR1 is DFQATT, CDR2 SNEGSKA (reference sequence). The V gene end was trimmed by 5 bases and the J gene end by 4 bases; junction bases not matched to a gene: 8. The CDR3 covers 13 residues. The CDR3 sequence: CSAPGDYRYEQYF. The DNA of the CDR3 is TGCAGTGCTCCCGGGGACTATCGGTACGAGCAGTACTTC.

This chain links TRBV28 with TRBJ2-7; no reliable D call. CDR3 size: 15 residues. V was trimmed by 2 bases and J by 2 bases, leaving 13 bases between them. Germline CDR1 and CDR2: MDHEN and SYDVKM. CDR3 in amino acids: CASSLRSSPAYEQYF. DNA for the CDR3: TGTGCCAGCAGTTTACGGAGTAGTCCGGCCTACGAGCAGTACTTC. The full variable domain, completed using reference TRBV28 and TRBJ2-7, is DVKVTQSSRYLVKRTGEKVFLECVQDMDHENMFWYRQDPGLGLRLIYFSYDVKMKEKGDIPEGYSVSREKKERFSLILESASTNQTSMYLCASSLRSSPAYEQYFGPGTRLTVT.

The table lists this clonotype with many counts. Relative to the germline gene, one junction end is altered; a read error may explain this. This sequence joins TRBV5-1 and TRBJ2-7, with unresolved D. CDR3 length equals 12 residues. Germline V gene sequence: CDR1 SGHRS, CDR2 YFSETQ. The CDR3 reads CASSSAGYEQYF. The DNA for the CDR3 is TGTGCCAGCAGCTCAGCTGGCTACGAGCAGTACTTC.

This clonotype has just a few counts. The chain couples TRBV28 to TRBJ2-4; D unresolved. CDR1 is MDHEN and CDR2 is SYDVKM in the germline V gene. This CDR3 has 15 amino acids. V lost 5 bases and J 1 base, leaving 12 bases between the germline ends. CDR3 nucleotide sequence: TGTGCCAGCAGTGGTTCGGGCCCCGCCAAAAACATTCAGTACTTC. Translated, it gives CASSGSGPAKNIQYF.

This rearrangement joins TRBV11-2 to TRBJ1-1; D call uncertain. The CDR3 has 12 residues. The V gene lost 6 bases and the J gene lost 9 bases, with 14 bases spanning the gap. Germline assignment: CDR1 SGHAT and CDR2 FQNNGV. This chain's CDR3 is CASRLGTAQAFF. Here the CDR3 DNA reads TGTGCCAGCAGACTGGGTACCGCGCAAGCTTTCTTT.

The sample holds many counts of this clonotype. This chain links TRBV27 with TRBJ1-6; 9 bases line up with TRBD1. J gave up 8 bases and V 3 bases, and 2 bases lay outside the gene matches. Per the germline V gene, CDR1 is MNHEY and CDR2 is SMNVEV (reference sequence). This CDR3 has 14 residues. The CDR3 nucleotides are TGTGCCAGCAGTTTGGGACAGGGATATTCACCCCTCCACTTT. Translating it yields CASSLGQGYSPLHF.

The rearrangement uses TRBV7-2 and TRBJ2-3; 9 bases agree with TRBD2. This CDR3 has 21 amino acids. Germline values: CDR1 SGHTA, CDR2 FQGNSA. J lost 0 bases, V lost 3 bases, and 19 bases had no gene match. In nucleotides, the CDR3 is TGTGCCAGCAGCTTCCAGGTTGCGGTTCGACTAGCGGTTACTAGCACAGATACGCAGTATTTT. Translated: CASSFQVAVRLAVTSTDTQYF.

V usage is TRBV12-3 or TRBV12-4 and J usage is TRBJ2-7, with TRBD2 matching 9 bases. The CDR3 is 15 amino acids. V lost 8 bases and J lost 1; bases outside the gene matches: 9. The CDR3 DNA reads TGTGCCAGCCTATCCGGGCTAGCGGGGTCCTACGAGCAGTACTTC. It translates to CASLSGLAGSYEQYF.

This clonotype came up a few times. The rearrangement links TRBV10-3 to TRBJ2-3; TRBD2 agrees at 8 bases. J was trimmed by 1 base and V by 10 bases; bases with no gene match: 16. The CDR3 consists of 17 residues. Germline V lookup: CDR1 ENHRY, CDR2 SYGVKD. CDR3 sequence reads: CATALAGGSGGTDTQYF. The CDR3 coding sequence is TGTGCCACCGCGTTGGCGGGAGGTAGCGGGGGCACAGATACGCAGTATTTT.

The V and J genes are TRBV28 and TRBJ2-7, with a tentative D call TRBD1 (5 bases). This CDR3 is 14 amino acids long. Germline CDR1 is MDHEN and CDR2 is SYDVKM. V lost 3 bases, J lost 2 bases, and 11 bases lay in between. The CDR3 here is CASSLSRTTYEQYF. In DNA, the CDR3 is TGTGCCAGCAGTTTGTCCAGGACAACCTACGAGCAGTACTTC.

This clonotype was counted many times. This rearrangement joins TRBV2 to TRBJ1-5; D unresolved. Germline V gives CDR1 SNHLY, CDR2 FYNNEI. V dropped 1 base and J dropped 3 bases, with 13 bases sitting between them. The CDR3 extends over 16 amino acids. CDR3 sequence (DNA): TGTGCCAGCAGTGAAGAATTAGGGAGTGCCAATCAGCCCCAGCATTTT. It codes for CASSEELGSANQPQHF.

This clonotype has at least ten counts. The chain has TRBV7-2 and TRBJ2-7; tentative D call: TRBD1 (6 bases). Trimming took off 4 bases at V and 1 base at J, with 14 bases between the two ends. The CDR3 is 15 amino acids. From germline, CDR1 is SGHTA and CDR2 FQGNSA. The CDR3 bases are TGTGCCAGCAGCTCCTCCCGTACAGGGTCCTACGAGCAGTACTTC. Its protein product is CASSSSRTGSYEQYF.

The chain employs TRBV12-5 and TRBJ2-3; the match to TRBD2 covers 8 bases. The V gene end was trimmed by 3 bases and the J gene end by 6 bases; junction bases not matched to a gene: 11. Germline-derived CDR1 and CDR2 are LGHNT and FRNRAP. The CDR3 is 16 residues long. The CDR3 here is CASGFFPAGVSDTQYF. CDR3 sequence (DNA): TGTGCTAGTGGTTTTTTTCCAGCGGGAGTGTCGGATACGCAGTATTTT.

The V call is TRBV20-1, the J call TRBJ2-1, with 11 bases fitting TRBD2. CDR1 and CDR2 (germline): DFQATT, SNEGSKA (reference sequence). Trimming removed 2 bases from V and 10 bases from J; junction bases left unmatched: 13. This CDR3 has 16 amino acids. CDR3 amino acids: CSARPTLAGASGEQFF. The CDR3 DNA follows: TGCAGTGCTAGACCAACACTAGCGGGGGCATCGGGAGAGCAGTTCTTC.

There are many counts of this clonotype. This chain joins TRBV9 and TRBJ2-3, with a tentative D call TRBD1 (5 bases). The CDR3 extends over 15 amino acids. Germline V gene lookup returns CDR1 SGDLS and CDR2 YYNGEE. Between the trimmed V and J ends, which lost 0 bases and 0 bases, there was a span of 8 bases. The CDR3 DNA reads as TGTGCCAGCAGCGTAGTGTCAGGGAGCACAGATACGCAGTATTTT. Protein product: CASSVVSGSTDTQYF.

This clonotype turned up a few times. This chain joins TRBV4-2 and TRBJ2-4; 8 bases agree with TRBD1. This CDR3 has 14 amino acids. Looked up from germline, CDR1 is LGHNA and CDR2 is YNFKEQ. The V gene end was trimmed by 1 base and the J gene end by 7 bases; junction bases not matched to a gene: 3. The CDR3 DNA follows: TGTGCCAGCAGCCAAGGCACAGGGGGGAACATTCAGTACTTC. Protein product: CASSQGTGGNIQYF.

V usage is TRBV9 and J usage is TRBJ1-1; no reliable D call. The CDR3 is 16 amino acids. V was cut by 4 bases and J by 1 base, with 17 bases left in between. Germline CDR1 is SGDLS and CDR2 is YYNGEE. The CDR3 DNA reads as TGTGCCAGCAGCAATCTGAATCCCGCGGGGAACACTGAAGCTTTCTTT. Encoded protein: CASSNLNPAGNTEAFF.

Many counts were recorded for this clonotype. The chain has TRBV12-3 or TRBV12-4 and TRBJ1-6; tentative D call: TRBD1 (6 bases). The length of the CDR3 is 14 residues. V lost 3 bases and J lost 13, with 16 bases in between. CDR3 protein: CASSLGPRGAPLHF. CDR3 sequence (DNA): TGTGCCAGCAGTTTGGGACCCCGGGGGGCTCCCCTCCACTTT.

This clonotype was picked up many times. This chain joins TRBV7-9 and TRBJ2-7; 9 bases agree with TRBD1. The germline CDR1 and CDR2 sequences are SEHNR and FQNEAQ (reference sequence). CDR3 length: 15 amino acids. J was trimmed by 4 bases and V by 5 bases; bases with no gene match: 9. CDR3 in amino acids: CASSLTGTGLYEQYF. The CDR3 DNA reads TGTGCCAGCAGCCTAACCGGGACAGGGCTATACGAGCAGTACTTC.

This clonotype was seen ten or more times. This chain uses TRBV24-1 with TRBJ1-1; 9 positions agree with TRBD1. The V gene's germline CDR1 is KGHDR and CDR2 SFDVKD. The CDR3 length is 15 residues. V lost 7 bases and J lost 1; bases outside the gene matches: 6. This CDR3 is CATRGQGKWNTEAFF. CDR3 sequence (DNA): TGTGCCACCAGGGGACAGGGTAAATGGAACACTGAAGCTTTCTTT.

This clonotype has at least ten counts. The chain couples TRBV7-2 to TRBJ2-3; 10 positions agree with TRBD2. Per germline, CDR1 SGHTA and CDR2 FQGNSA. J gave up 8 bases and V 5 bases, and 4 bases lay outside the gene matches. The CDR3 consists of 13 residues. The CDR3 reads CASSGLAAGTQYF. As DNA, the CDR3 is TGTGCCAGCAGCGGACTAGCGGCGGGTACGCAGTATTTT.